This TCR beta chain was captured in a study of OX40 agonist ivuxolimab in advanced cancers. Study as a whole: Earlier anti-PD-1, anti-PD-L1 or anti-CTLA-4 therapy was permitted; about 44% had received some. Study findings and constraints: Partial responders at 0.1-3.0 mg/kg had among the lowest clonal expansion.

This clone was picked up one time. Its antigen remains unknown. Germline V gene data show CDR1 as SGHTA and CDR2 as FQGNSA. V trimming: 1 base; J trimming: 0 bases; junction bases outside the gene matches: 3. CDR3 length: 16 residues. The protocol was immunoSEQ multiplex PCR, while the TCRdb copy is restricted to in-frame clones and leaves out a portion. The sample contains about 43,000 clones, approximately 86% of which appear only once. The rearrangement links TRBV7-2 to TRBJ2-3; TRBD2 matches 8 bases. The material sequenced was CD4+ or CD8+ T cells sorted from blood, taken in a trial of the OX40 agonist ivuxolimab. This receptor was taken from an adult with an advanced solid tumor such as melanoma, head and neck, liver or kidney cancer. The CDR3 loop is CASSLGLAPSTDTQYF. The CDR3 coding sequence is TGTGCCAGCAGCTTAGGACTAGCGCCTAGCACAGATACGCAGTATTTT.